Shown below are 14 T cell receptor beta chains from a single sample sequenced in a study of T cell responses to AZD1222 COVID-19 vaccine (dated by TCRdb to 2020 to 2023). Library method: the immunoSEQ multiplex PCR assay. TCRdb stores this immuneACCESS table with in-frame sequences only. Part of the clones is absent; in the studies checked, under half of the shortfall reflects unresolved V genes, and no reason is known for the rest. The sample profile shows 86,000 or so clones; 86% of them were found once. About 6% of the sample comes from the top ten. The time point label, read with the paper, signifies: about 28 days (+/-7) after the second vaccine dose. The sample consisted of peripheral blood, taken 28 days after the second AZD1222 dose. The receptors here all came from an adult who received the AZD1222 COVID-19 vaccine.

The chain has TRBV27 and TRBJ2-7; 11 bases are shared with TRBD1. CDR1 and CDR2 (germline): MNHEY, SMNVEV (reference sequence). Germline trimming cut 7 bases from V and 3 bases from J; bases unmatched to any gene: 11. CDR3 length: 16 residues. Written as DNA, the CDR3 is TGTGCCAGCACTCTACTCGGACAGGGGGCCATCTACGAGCAGTACTTC. This gives the protein CASTLLGQGAIYEQYF.

Note on this clone: The junction does not match germline at one end; this may be a read error. The chain joins TRBV7-7 to TRBJ2-5; no definite D call. This CDR3 is 13 amino acids long. Germline CDR1 is SSHAT and CDR2 is FNYEAQ (reference sequence). In DNA form, the CDR3 reads TGTGCTAGCAGCCCAGGACCCGGTGGGACCCAGTACTTC. It codes for CASSPGPGGTQYF.

This rearrangement joins TRBV6-5 to TRBJ2-1; D is ambiguous. The CDR3 contains 14 residues. The ends were cut back, 5 bases at V and 2 bases at J, with 10 bases in the middle. Germline-derived CDR1 and CDR2 are MNHEY and SVGAGI. The CDR3, as DNA: TGTGCCAGCAGTCCCCCCACTACCTACAATGAGCAGTTCTTC. The encoded protein is CASSPPTTYNEQFF.

The sample holds one count of this clone. This chain joins TRBV28 and TRBJ1-2; a possible D gene is TRBD1 (6 bases). This CDR3 comprises 13 residues. Germline CDR1 reads MDHEN; CDR2 reads SYDVKM. V dropped 6 bases and J dropped 6 bases, with 14 bases sitting between them. For the CDR3, the DNA is TGTGCCAGCAGAGAAGGGGGAGGGGATGGCTACACCTTC. Translating it yields CASREGGGDGYTF.

The rearrangement joins TRBV11-2 to TRBJ2-7; no reliable D call. The ends were cut back, 0 bases at V and 1 base at J, with 10 bases in the middle. The CDR3 has 15 amino acids. Germline CDR1 reads SGHAT; CDR2 reads FQNNGV. In DNA, the CDR3 is TGTGCCAGCAGCTTAGATCCGGCAGCTTCCTACGAGCAGTACTTC. Its translation: CASSLDPAASYEQYF.

The V call is TRBV27, the J call TRBJ2-7, with 13 bases identical to TRBD2. The CDR3 is 15 amino acids. CDR1 MNHEY and CDR2 SMNVEV come from the germline V gene (reference sequence). The junction had 5 bases not matched to a gene; V was cut back by 6 bases and J by 3 bases. This CDR3 reads CASRPGTSGIYEQYF. In DNA form, the CDR3 reads TGTGCCAGCAGACCCGGGACTAGCGGGATCTACGAGCAGTACTTC.

The rearrangement uses TRBV27 and TRBJ2-2; D is possibly TRBD2 (5 bases). The CDR3 length is 15 residues. The V end lost 7 bases, the J end lost 3 bases, and 15 bases lay between the germline ends. CDR1 and CDR2 from the germline V gene are MNHEY and SMNVEV (reference sequence). CDR3 residues: CASTLRSGYTGELFF. In nucleotides, the CDR3 is TGTGCCAGCACTCTAAGGAGCGGATACACCGGGGAGCTGTTTTTT.

The rearrangement uses TRBV18 and TRBJ2-3; D is uncertain. V dropped 0 bases and J dropped 2 bases, with 6 bases sitting between them. Germline V gene sequence: CDR1 KGHSH, CDR2 LQKENI. This CDR3 has 14 amino acids. The CDR3, as DNA: TGTGCCAGCTCACCACCTGCCGACACAGATACGCAGTATTTT. It translates to CASSPPADTDTQYF.

The gene calls are TRBV5-1 and TRBJ1-1; D gene unclear. V lost 4 bases to trimming and J lost 2 bases, with 12 bases between them. Germline V lookup: CDR1 SGHRS, CDR2 YFSETQ. The CDR3 consists of 14 residues. The CDR3 nucleotides are TGCGCCAGCAGCCCCACCTGGCCAAACACTGAAGCTTTCTTT. Its translation: CASSPTWPNTEAFF.

This chain uses TRBV15 with TRBJ2-2; D remains unclear. V was cut by 1 base and J by 10 bases, with 7 bases left in between. CDR3 size: 12 residues. CDR1 is LNHNV and CDR2 is YYDKDF in the germline V gene (reference sequence). The CDR3, as DNA: TGTGCCACCAGCAGAGGGCCCTCGGAGCTGTTTTTT. It encodes CATSRGPSELFF.

The chain combines TRBV7-6 with TRBJ2-2; D gene uncertain. Germline V CDR1 and CDR2: SGHVS, FNYEAQ. This CDR3 region has 13 residues. V was clipped by 6 bases and J by 1 base, with 6 bases between them. CDR3 coding DNA: TGTGCCAGCAGTTGGAAGAACACCGGGGAGCTGTTTTTT. This gives the protein CASSWKNTGELFF.

This clone has only a few counts. V gene TRBV19 combines with J gene TRBJ2-1; 7 bases agree with TRBD2. The junction had 23 bases not matched to a gene; V was cut back by 7 bases and J by 8 bases. The V gene's germline CDR1 is LNHDA and CDR2 SQIVND (reference sequence). CDR3 length: 18 residues. The CDR3 DNA sequence: TGTGCCAGTAATGGTCGGAATATGCATCCGGGAGGCCTCGATGAGCAGTTCTTC. It translates to CASNGRNMHPGGLDEQFF.

The chain is built from TRBV6-1 and TRBJ2-2, with 7 nucleotides matching TRBD1. J was trimmed by 6 bases and V by 0 bases; bases with no gene match: 7. The V gene's germline CDR1 is MNHNS and CDR2 SASEGT. The CDR3 extends over 16 amino acids. The DNA for the CDR3 is TGTGCCAGCAGTGAAGCCGGGACAGTCAACCCCGGGGAGCTGTTTTTT. As protein: CASSEAGTVNPGELFF.

The chain has TRBV5-1 and TRBJ2-3, with 11 bases fitting TRBD1. With V trimmed by 4 bases and J by 9 bases, 7 bases remained unmatched. The germline CDR1 and CDR2 sequences are SGHRS and YFSETQ. The CDR3 totals 14 residues. As DNA, the CDR3 is TGCGCCAGCAGCCATCCGGGACAGGGGGTCACGCAGTATTTT. Protein: CASSHPGQGVTQYF.